This is a list of T cell receptor beta chains from one sample in a study of CD8+CD57+ T cells in acquired aplastic anemia. TCRdb independently ran MiXCR on the reads; one entry per CDR3 protein. The table records about 220,000 distinct CDR3 sequences, 34% of them present only once. The source material was sorted CD4+, CD8+, or CD8+CD57+ T cells (not recorded which) from PBMCs. Receptors were obtained from a human donor in good health, serving as a control. The CDR3 runs from the conserved cysteine through the conserved F or W. The D gene is left open where the match is weak. Not all rows give a size; the values are once, few, many and, for expanded clones, a class.

many	TRBV20-1	TRBJ2-3	-	CSASGAFTDTQYF	TGCAGTGCCTCCGGGGCCTTCACAGATACGCAGTATTTT
-	TRBV7-7	TRBJ2-5	-	CASSPGRGRGEETQYF	TGTGCCAGCAGCCCTGGGAGAGGCAGGGGGGAAGAGACCCAGTACTTC
-	TRBV9	TRBJ1-3	-	CASSPLQGSSGNTIYF	TGTGCCAGCAGCCCATTACAGGGTTCCTCTGGAAACACCATATATTTT
-	TRBV9	TRBJ1-2	-	CASSPLIRLDYGYTF	TGTGCCAGCAGCCCTCTCATTCGCTTAGACTATGGCTACACCTTC
few	TRBV3-1	TRBJ2-5	TRBD2	CASSDTSGRLQETQYF	TGTGCCAGCAGCGACACTAGCGGGAGGCTCCAAGAGACCCAGTACTTC
-	TRBV10-1	TRBJ2-5	-	CASSESGSFQETQYF	TGCGCCAGCAGTGAGTCGGGGTCCTTCCAAGAGACCCAGTACTTC
many	TRBV29-1	TRBJ2-3	TRBD1	CSVDRTGGTDTQYF	TGCAGCGTCGATAGGACAGGGGGCACAGATACGCAGTATTTT
many	TRBV12-3/TRBV12-4	TRBJ2-7	-	CASRRGLIYEQYF	TGTGCCAGCAGAAGGGGACTTATCTACGAGCAGTACTTC
-	TRBV19	TRBJ2-7	TRBD2	CARAGLNISYEQYF	TGTGCCAGAGCGGGACTGAACATTTCCTACGAGCAGTACTTC
many	TRBV7-2	TRBJ1-4	TRBD1	CASSRDRGDEKLFF	TGTGCCAGCAGCCGGGACAGGGGGGACGAAAAACTGTTTTTT
many	TRBV10-1	TRBJ1-2	-	CASSVLPGACYGYTF	TGCGCCAGCAGTGTGTTGCCAGGGGCTTGCTATGGCTACACCTTC
many	TRBV7-2	TRBJ1-2	-	CASSLFSGGYGYTF	TGTGCCAGCAGCTTATTCTCAGGCGGCTATGGCTACACCTTC
few	TRBV25-1	TRBJ1-2	-	CASSEDPAGVHGYTF	TGTGCCAGCAGTGAGGACCCCGCAGGGGTCCATGGCTACACCTTC
many	TRBV6-1	TRBJ1-2	-	CASRPQTANGYTF	TGTGCCAGCAGGCCACAGACAGCAAATGGCTACACCTTC
-	TRBV19	TRBJ2-3	TRBD2	CASTSSGDTDTQYF	TGTGCCAGTACGTCTAGCGGGGATACAGATACGCAGTATTTT
-	TRBV20-1	TRBJ2-7	TRBD1	CSARVLGQGAYEQYF	TGCAGTGCTAGGGTATTGGGACAGGGGGCGTACGAGCAGTACTTC
many	TRBV19	TRBJ1-3	-	CASRDFLGPGNTIYF	TGTGCCAGTAGGGACTTCCTCGGTCCAGGAAACACCATATATTTT
-	TRBV29-1	TRBJ2-3	TRBD1	CSQRQGNTDTQYF	TGCAGCCAGCGACAGGGGAACACAGATACGCAGTATTTT
-	TRBV7-9	TRBJ1-1	TRBD1	CASGGQSLNTEAFF	TGTGCCAGCGGGGGACAGAGCTTGAACACTGAAGCTTTCTTT
once	TRBV25-1	TRBJ1-5	TRBD1	CASRPGTGGGEQPQHF	TGTGCCAGCAGGCCCGGGACAGGGGGCGGAGAACAGCCCCAGCATTTT
-	TRBV25-1	TRBJ2-1	TRBD1	CASSDHIWTETGRDEQFF	TGTGCCAGCAGTGACCACATCTGGACAGAGACAGGGCGGGATGAGCAGTTCTTC
-	TRBV13	TRBJ2-1	TRBD2	CASSLRLAGGANNEQFF	TGTGCCAGCAGCTTACGACTAGCGGGGGGGGCCAACAATGAGCAGTTCTTC
many	TRBV29-1	TRBJ1-2	-	CSVEIPGQFYGYTF	TGCAGCGTTGAAATCCCAGGACAGTTCTATGGCTACACCTTC
-	TRBV3-1	TRBJ1-2	-	CASSQEESLRWRGYTF	TGTGCCAGCAGCCAAGAAGAGTCCCTCAGATGGAGAGGCTACACCTTC
many	TRBV12-3/TRBV12-4	TRBJ1-1	TRBD1	CASRRRDSDTEAFF	TGTGCCAGCAGGCGCCGGGACAGTGACACTGAAGCTTTCTTT
-	TRBV2	TRBJ2-5	-	CASLPGASRGTRYF	TGTGCCAGCCTCCCGGGGGCCTCTCGGGGGACCCGGTACTTC
many	TRBV3-1	TRBJ2-7	-	CASSQLDAWGGEQYF	TGTGCCAGCAGCCAACTAGACGCCTGGGGAGGCGAGCAGTACTTC
-	TRBV20-1	TRBJ2-1	TRBD2	CSARVTGLAGGLSNEQFF	TGCAGTGCTAGAGTTACGGGACTAGCGGGGGGACTATCCAATGAGCAGTTCTTC
-	TRBV30	TRBJ1-4	-	CAWSGYRGGEKLFF	TGTGCCTGGAGTGGTTATAGGGGTGGTGAAAAACTGTTTTTT
-	TRBV4-2	TRBJ2-2	-	CASSQDWAGNTGELFF	TGTGCCAGCAGCCAAGATTGGGCCGGGAACACCGGGGAGCTGTTTTTT
many	TRBV7-9	TRBJ2-3	TRBD1	CASRDRWGTDTQYF	TGTGCCAGCAGGGACAGGTGGGGCACAGATACGCAGTATTTT
many	TRBV15	TRBJ2-1	TRBD2	CATSPLHTSGGGEQFF	TGTGCCACCAGCCCGCTCCATACTAGCGGGGGTGGTGAGCAGTTCTTC
-	TRBV15	TRBJ2-7	-	CATSSEWVDYEQYF	TGTGCCACCAGCAGTGAGTGGGTAGACTACGAGCAGTACTTC
-	TRBV7-9	TRBJ1-2	TRBD1	CASSQPDRVGWGYTF	TGTGCCAGCAGCCAGCCAGACAGGGTCGGATGGGGCTACACCTTC
-	TRBV5-1	TRBJ2-7	TRBD1	CASSFNRGTHEQYF	TGCGCCAGCAGCTTTAACAGGGGTACCCACGAGCAGTACTTC
many	TRBV7-3	TRBJ2-3	-	CASSLEGRTPDTQYF	TGTGCCAGCAGCTTGGAGGGACGGACTCCAGATACGCAGTATTTT
once	TRBV7-8	TRBJ2-7	-	CASSLSVRGQPYEQYF	TGTGCCAGCAGCTTAAGTGTCCGGGGTCAACCCTACGAGCAGTACTTC
few	TRBV14	TRBJ2-1	TRBD2	CASSQDFSSGRDYNEQFF	TGTGCCAGCAGCCAAGATTTTTCCAGCGGGAGGGACTACAATGAGCAGTTCTTC
-	TRBV11-1	TRBJ1-2	TRBD1	CASSPLILRTPGGGYGYTF	TGTGCCAGCAGTCCTTTAATCTTAAGAACCCCAGGGGGCGGCTATGGCTACACCTTC
-	TRBV10-3	TRBJ2-7	TRBD2	CASTSGGWYDEQYF	TGTGCCAGCACTAGCGGGGGTTGGTACGACGAGCAGTACTTC
many	TRBV19	TRBJ1-5	TRBD1	CASSSQGAYQPQHF	TGTGCCAGTAGTAGCCAGGGGGCTTATCAGCCCCAGCATTTT
-	TRBV19	TRBJ1-2	TRBD1	CASSIEHRGSYGYTF	TGTGCCAGTAGTATAGAACACAGGGGTTCTTATGGCTACACCTTC
-	TRBV9	TRBJ1-6	-	CASSVSGMGSPLHF	TGTGCCAGCAGCGTATCTGGGATGGGTTCACCCCTCCACTTT
many	TRBV10-1	TRBJ2-7	TRBD1	CASSARAPGQREQYF	TGCGCCAGCAGCGCGAGAGCCCCGGGACAGCGAGAGCAGTACTTC
many	TRBV10-3	TRBJ2-7	-	CAISESLNYEQYF	TGTGCCATCAGTGAGTCTTTGAACTACGAGCAGTACTTC
-	TRBV14	TRBJ1-1	TRBD1	CASSDHRGGTEAFF	TGTGCCAGCAGCGACCACAGGGGCGGGACTGAAGCTTTCTTT
many	TRBV19	TRBJ1-1	-	CASQGLMNTEAFF	TGTGCCAGCCAGGGACTGATGAACACTGAAGCTTTCTTT